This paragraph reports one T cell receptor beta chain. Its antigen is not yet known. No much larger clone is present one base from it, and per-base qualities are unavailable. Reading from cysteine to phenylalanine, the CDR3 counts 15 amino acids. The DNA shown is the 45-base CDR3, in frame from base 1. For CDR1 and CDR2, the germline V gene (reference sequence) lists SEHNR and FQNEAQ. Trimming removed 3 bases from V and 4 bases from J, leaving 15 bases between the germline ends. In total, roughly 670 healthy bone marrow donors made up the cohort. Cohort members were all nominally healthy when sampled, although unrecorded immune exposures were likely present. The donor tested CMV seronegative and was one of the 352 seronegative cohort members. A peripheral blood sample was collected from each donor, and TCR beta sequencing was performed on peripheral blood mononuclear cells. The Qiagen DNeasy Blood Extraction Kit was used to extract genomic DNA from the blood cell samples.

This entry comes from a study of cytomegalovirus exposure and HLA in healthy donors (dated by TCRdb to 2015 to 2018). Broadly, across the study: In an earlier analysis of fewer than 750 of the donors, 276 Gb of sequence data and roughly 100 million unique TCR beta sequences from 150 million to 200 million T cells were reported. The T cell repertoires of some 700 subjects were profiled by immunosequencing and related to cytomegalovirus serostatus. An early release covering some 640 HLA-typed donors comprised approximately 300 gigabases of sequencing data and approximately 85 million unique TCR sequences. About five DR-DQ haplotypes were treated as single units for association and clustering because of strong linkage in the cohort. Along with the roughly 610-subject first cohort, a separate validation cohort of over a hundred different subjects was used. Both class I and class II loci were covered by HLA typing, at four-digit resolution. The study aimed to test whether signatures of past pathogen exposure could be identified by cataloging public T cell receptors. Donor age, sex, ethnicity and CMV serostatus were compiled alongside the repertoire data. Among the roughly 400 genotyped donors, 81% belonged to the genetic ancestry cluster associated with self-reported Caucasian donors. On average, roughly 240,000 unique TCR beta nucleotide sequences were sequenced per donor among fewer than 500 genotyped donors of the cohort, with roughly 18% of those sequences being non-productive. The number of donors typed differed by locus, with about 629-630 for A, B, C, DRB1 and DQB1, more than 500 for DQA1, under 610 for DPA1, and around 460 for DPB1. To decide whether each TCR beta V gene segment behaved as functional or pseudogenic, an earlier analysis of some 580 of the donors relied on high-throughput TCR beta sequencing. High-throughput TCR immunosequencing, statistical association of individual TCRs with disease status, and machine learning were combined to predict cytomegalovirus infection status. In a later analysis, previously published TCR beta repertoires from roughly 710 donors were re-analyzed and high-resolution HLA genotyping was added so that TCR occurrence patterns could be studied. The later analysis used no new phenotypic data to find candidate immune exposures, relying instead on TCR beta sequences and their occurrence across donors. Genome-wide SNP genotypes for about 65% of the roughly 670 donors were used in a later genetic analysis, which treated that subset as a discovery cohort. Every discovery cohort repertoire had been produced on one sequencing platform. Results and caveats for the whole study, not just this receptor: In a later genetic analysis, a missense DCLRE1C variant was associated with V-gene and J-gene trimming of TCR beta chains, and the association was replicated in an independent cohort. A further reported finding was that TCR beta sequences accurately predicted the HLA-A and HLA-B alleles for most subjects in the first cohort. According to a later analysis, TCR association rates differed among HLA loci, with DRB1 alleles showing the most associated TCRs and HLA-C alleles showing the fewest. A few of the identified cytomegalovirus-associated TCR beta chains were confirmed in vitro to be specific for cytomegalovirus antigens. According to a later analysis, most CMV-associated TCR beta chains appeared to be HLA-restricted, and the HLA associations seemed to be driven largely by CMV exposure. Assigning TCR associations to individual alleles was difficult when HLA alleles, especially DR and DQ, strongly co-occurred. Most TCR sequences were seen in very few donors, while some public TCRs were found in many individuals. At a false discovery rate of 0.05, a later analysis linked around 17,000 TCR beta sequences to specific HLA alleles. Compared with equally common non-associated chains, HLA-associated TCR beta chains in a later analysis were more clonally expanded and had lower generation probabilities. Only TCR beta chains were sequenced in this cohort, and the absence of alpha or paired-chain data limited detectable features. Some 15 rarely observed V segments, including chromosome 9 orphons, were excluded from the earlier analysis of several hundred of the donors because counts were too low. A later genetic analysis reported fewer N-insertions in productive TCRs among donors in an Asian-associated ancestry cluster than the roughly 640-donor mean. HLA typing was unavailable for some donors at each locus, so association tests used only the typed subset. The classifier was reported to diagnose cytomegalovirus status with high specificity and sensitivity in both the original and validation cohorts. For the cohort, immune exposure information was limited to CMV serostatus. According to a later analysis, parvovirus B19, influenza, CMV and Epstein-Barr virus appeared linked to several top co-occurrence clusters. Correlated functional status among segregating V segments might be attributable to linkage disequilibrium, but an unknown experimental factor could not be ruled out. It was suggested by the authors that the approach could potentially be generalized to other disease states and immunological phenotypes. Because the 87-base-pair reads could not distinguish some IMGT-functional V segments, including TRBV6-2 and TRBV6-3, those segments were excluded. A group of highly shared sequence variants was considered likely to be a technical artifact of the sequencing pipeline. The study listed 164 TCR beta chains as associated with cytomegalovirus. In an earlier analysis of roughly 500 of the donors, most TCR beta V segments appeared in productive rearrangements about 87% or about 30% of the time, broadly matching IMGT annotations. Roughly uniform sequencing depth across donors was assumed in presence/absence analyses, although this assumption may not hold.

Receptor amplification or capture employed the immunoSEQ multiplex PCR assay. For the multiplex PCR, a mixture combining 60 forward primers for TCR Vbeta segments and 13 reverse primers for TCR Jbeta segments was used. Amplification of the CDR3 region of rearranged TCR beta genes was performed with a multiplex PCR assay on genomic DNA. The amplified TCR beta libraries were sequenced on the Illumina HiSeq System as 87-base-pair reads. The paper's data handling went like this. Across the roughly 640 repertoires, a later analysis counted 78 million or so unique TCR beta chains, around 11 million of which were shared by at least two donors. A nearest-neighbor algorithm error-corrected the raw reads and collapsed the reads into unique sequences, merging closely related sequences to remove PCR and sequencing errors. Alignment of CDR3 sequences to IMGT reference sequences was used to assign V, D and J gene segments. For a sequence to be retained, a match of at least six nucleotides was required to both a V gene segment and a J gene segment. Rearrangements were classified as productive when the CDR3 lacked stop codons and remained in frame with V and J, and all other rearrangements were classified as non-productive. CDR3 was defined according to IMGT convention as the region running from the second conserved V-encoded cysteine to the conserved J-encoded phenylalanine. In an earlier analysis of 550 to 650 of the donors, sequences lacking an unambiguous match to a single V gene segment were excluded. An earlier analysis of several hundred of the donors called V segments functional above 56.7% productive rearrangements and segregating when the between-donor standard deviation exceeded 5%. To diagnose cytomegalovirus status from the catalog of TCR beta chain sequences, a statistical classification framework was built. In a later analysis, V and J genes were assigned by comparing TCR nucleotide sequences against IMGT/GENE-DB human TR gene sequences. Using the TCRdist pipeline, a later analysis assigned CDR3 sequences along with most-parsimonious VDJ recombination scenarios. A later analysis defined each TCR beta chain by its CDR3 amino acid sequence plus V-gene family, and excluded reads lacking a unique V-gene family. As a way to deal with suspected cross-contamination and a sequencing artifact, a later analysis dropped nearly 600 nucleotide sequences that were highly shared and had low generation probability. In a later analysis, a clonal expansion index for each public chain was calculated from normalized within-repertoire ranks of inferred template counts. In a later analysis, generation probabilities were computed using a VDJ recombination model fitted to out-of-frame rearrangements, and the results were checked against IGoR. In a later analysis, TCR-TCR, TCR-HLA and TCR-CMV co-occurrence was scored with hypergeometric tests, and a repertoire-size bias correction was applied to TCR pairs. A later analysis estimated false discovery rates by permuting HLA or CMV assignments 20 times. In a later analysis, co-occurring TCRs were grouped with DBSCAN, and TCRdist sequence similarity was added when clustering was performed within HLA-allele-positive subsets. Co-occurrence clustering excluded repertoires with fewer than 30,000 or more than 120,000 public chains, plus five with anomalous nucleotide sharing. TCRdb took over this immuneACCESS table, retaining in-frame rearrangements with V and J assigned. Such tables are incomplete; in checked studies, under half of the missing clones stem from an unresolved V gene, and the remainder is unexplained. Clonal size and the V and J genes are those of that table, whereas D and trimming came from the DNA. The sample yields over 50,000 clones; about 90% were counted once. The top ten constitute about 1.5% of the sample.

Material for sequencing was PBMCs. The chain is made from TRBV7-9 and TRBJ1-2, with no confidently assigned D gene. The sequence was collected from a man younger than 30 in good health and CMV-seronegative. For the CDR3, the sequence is CASSFPTAGSYGYTF. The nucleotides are TGTGCCAGCAGCTTCCCCACAGCGGGGAGCTATGGCTACACCTTC.